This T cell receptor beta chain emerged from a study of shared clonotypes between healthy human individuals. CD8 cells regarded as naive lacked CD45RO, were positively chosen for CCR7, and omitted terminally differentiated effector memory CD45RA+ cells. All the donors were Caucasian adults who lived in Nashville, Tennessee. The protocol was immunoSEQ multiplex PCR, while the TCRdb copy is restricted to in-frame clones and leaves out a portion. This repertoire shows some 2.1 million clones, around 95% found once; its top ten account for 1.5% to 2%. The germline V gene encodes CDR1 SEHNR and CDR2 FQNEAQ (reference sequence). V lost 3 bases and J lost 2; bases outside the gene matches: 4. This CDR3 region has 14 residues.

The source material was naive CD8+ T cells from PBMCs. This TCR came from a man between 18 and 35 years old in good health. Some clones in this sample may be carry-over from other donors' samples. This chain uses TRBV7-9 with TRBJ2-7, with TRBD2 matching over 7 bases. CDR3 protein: CASSFGGLAYEQYF. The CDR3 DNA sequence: TGTGCCAGCAGCTTCGGGGGGTTAGCCTACGAGCAGTACTTC.